This TCR beta chain was profiled in a study of blood T cell repertoires in COVID-19. Study-wide context: The origin of the acute and convalescent COVID-19 samples was the United States, Italy and Spain.

As originally analysed: Using reference gene primer amplification, nucleated cell counts were estimated. TCRdb's table, derived via immunoSEQ multiplex PCR, lists solely in-frame clones and lacks some. Clone size and V and J calls were adopted from that table, with D and trimming inferred from the DNA. The sample has 350,000 to 450,000 clones, approximately 81% seen once; the top ten hold approximately 3.6%. Germline CDR1 MNHEY, CDR2 SVGAGI. The CDR3 loop spans 14 amino acids. V dropped 5 bases and J dropped 4; count of bases not matched to a gene: 5. Sequenced: peripheral blood. The rearrangement links TRBV6-5 to TRBJ1-1; TRBD1 matches at 9 bases. This TCR derives from a woman aged 18-30 years with acute or convalescent COVID-19. The CDR3 nucleotides read TGTGCCAGCAGTCCACCGGGACAGGGCACTGAAGCTTTCTTT. Translation gives CASSPPGQGTEAFF.